This is a list of T cell receptor beta chains from one sample in a study of tumor and adjacent non-tumor tissue in lung cancer. TCRdb re-derived calls from the multiplex PCR reads in MiXCR, one entry per CDR3 protein. In the table there are about 90,000 distinct CDR3 sequences, more than 75% of which are singletons. Sequencing input: distant non-tumor lung tissue. The receptors shown here come from a woman aged 45-59 years with non-small cell lung cancer. CDR3s include the opening cysteine and the closing phenylalanine or tryptophan. The D gene is left open where the match is weak. Rows give clone size only sometimes, using once, few, many, or a class for an expanded clone.

V	length	J	size	D	CDR3	DNA
TRBV5-1	15	TRBJ2-7	-	-	CANSLGEASTYEQYF	TGCGCCAACAGCTTAGGAGAGGCCTCCACCTACGAGCAGTACTTC
TRBV29-1	13	TRBJ1-1	-	TRBD1	CGVHRGLNTEAFF	TGCGGCGTTCACAGGGGGCTCAACACTGAAGCTTTCTTT
TRBV6-1	15	TRBJ1-4	-	-	CVSSDRDGGNEKLFF	TGTGTCAGCAGTGATAGGGACGGGGGGAATGAAAAACTGTTTTTT
TRBV12-3/TRBV12-4	14	TRBJ2-1	-	TRBD1	CASSGIGGYGEQFF	TGTGCCAGTAGTGGGATAGGGGGCTACGGTGAGCAGTTCTTC
TRBV6-2/TRBV6-3	15	TRBJ2-3	-	-	CTSSYPPQSTDTQYF	TGTACCAGCAGTTACCCACCCCAGAGCACAGATACGCAGTATTTT
TRBV10-3	19	TRBJ2-2	-	-	CATSPQDRDGGWDTGELFF	TGTGCCACCAGTCCCCAGGACCGGGACGGGGGATGGGACACCGGGGAGCTGTTTTTT
TRBV6-6	14	TRBJ2-3	-	-	CASTGDSRTDMQYF	TGTGCCAGCACCGGAGACAGTAGAACAGATATGCAGTATTTT
TRBV6-6	14	TRBJ2-3	-	-	CTSTEEGITDTQYF	TGTACCAGCACCGAAGAGGGTATCACAGATACGCAGTATTTT
TRBV11-1	11	TRBJ2-7	-	-	CASSFNAKQYF	TGTGCCAGCAGCTTTAATGCAAAGCAGTACTTC
TRBV6-5	13	TRBJ2-7	-	-	CASSLLGTGEHYF	TGTGCCAGCTCGTTACTGGGGACTGGCGAGCATTACTTC
TRBV11-1	15	TRBJ2-1	-	-	CASSLESVSSNEQIF	TGTGCCAGCAGCTTAGAAAGCGTTTCCTCCAATGAGCAAATCTTC
TRBV6-5	13	TRBJ1-1	-	-	CASSRHADTEAFF	TGTGCCAGCAGCCGGCATGCTGACACTGAAGCTTTCTTT
TRBV4-1	14	TRBJ2-7	-	-	CTSSQQGGGYGQYF	TGCACCAGCAGCCAGCAGGGGGGCGGCTACGGGCAGTACTTC
TRBV6-1	14	TRBJ2-5	-	-	CASGEGGYGETLYF	TGTGCCAGCGGTGAAGGTGGGTATGGTGAGACCCTGTACTTC
TRBV6-1	14	TRBJ2-7	-	-	CASRGTWGPNEQCF	TGTGCCAGCAGAGGGACTTGGGGCCCAAACGAGCAGTGCTTC
TRBV11-3	15	TRBJ1-1	-	-	CANSQPDIGNTEVFF	TGTGCCAACAGCCAACCGGACATCGGGAACACCGAAGTTTTCTTT
TRBV6-1	12	TRBJ1-1	once	-	CASSVVDTEAFF	TGCGCCAGCAGTGTGGTGGACACTGAAGCTTTCTTT
TRBV6-1	14	TRBJ1-5	once	TRBD1	CASRTGGLNQPQHF	TGTGCCTCCCGAACAGGGGGGCTCAATCAGCCCCAGCATTTT
TRBV24-1	15	TRBJ1-5	-	-	CATSDAKGPDLPQHF	TGTGCCACCAGTGACGCCAAGGGACCGGACCTGCCCCAGCATTTT
TRBV11-2	13	TRBJ2-1	-	-	CASGLGAFNEQLF	TGTGCCAGCGGCCTAGGGGCTTTCAATGAGCAGCTCTTC
TRBV6-5	14	TRBJ1-1	many	-	CASSYSSMNTEAFF	TGTGCCAGCAGTTACAGCAGCATGAACACTGAAGCTTTCTTT
TRBV6-5	13	TRBJ2-3	-	-	CASSYTWEDTLYF	TGTGCCAGCAGTTACACGTGGGAAGATACACTGTACTTT
TRBV12-3/TRBV12-4	20	TRBJ2-2	-	TRBD2	CASSFRDRTSGGIPTGELFF	TGTGCCAGCAGTTTTAGGGACAGGACTAGCGGGGGAATTCCCACCGGGGAGCTTTTTTTT
TRBV7-9	14	TRBJ1-1	few	-	CASSLGGGGNEAFF	TGTGCCAGCAGCTTAGGTGGGGGCGGCAATGAAGCTTTCTTT
TRBV5-4	16	TRBJ2-4	-	-	CASSRDRGQATNIKYF	TGTGCCAGCAGCCGAGACCGAGGGCAGGCCACAAACATTAAGTACTTC
TRBV29-1	13	TRBJ2-1	few	TRBD1	CSVGTGDHDEQFF	TGTAGCGTTGGGACAGGGGACCACGATGAGCAGTTCTTC
TRBV29-1	11	TRBJ1-5	-	-	CNVAWDGPQHF	TGCAACGTTGCTTGGGACGGACCCCAGCACTTT
TRBV11-3	13	TRBJ2-1	-	-	CASSSRTTNEQFF	TGTGCCAGCAGTTCCAGGACCACCAATGAACAGTTCTTC
TRBV5-8	15	TRBJ1-4	many	-	CASRGREGRTEKLFF	TGTGCCAGCAGGGGCAGGGAAGGACGTACCGAAAAACTGTTTTTT
TRBV29-1	15	TRBJ2-7	-	-	CSVDSGQGSKNEQYF	TGTAGCGTTGATTCAGGGCAAGGATCGAAGAACGAGCAGTACTTC
TRBV29-1	15	TRBJ2-7	-	TRBD1	CGVVGPRQGKGEQYF	TGCGGCGTTGTGGGGCCTCGACAGGGGAAGGGTGAGCAATACTTC
TRBV6-6	17	TRBJ2-7	-	-	CVSRDVDDGSPSYEQYF	TGCGTCAGCAGGGACGTAGATGACGGGAGCCCCTCCTACGAGCAGTACTTC
TRBV10-1	13	TRBJ1-6	-	-	CVSSDQGRSALHF	TGCGTCAGTAGTGACCAGGGTCGATCAGCCCTCCACTTT
TRBV20-1	12	TRBJ2-7	many	-	CSARASGGVQYF	TGCAGTGCTAGGGCTAGTGGCGGGGTGCAGTACTTC
TRBV6-6	16	TRBJ2-7	-	TRBD2	CASSPQEPRAGGEQYF	TGTGCCAGCAGTCCGCAAGAGCCCCGAGCGGGGGGCGAGCAATACTTC
TRBV20-1	13	TRBJ2-1	many	TRBD2	CSAGAGGPREQFF	TGCAGTGCTGGGGCGGGAGGGCCCCGTGAGCAGTTCTTC
TRBV5-1	14	TRBJ2-7	once	-	CASSYRSYSYEQYF	TGCGCCAGCAGCTATCGGTCCTACTCCTACGAGCAGTACTTC
TRBV28	15	TRBJ1-1	few	-	CASSLFVPGGTETFF	TGTGCCAGCAGTTTATTTGTGCCGGGCGGTACTGAAACTTTCTTT
TRBV29-1	13	TRBJ1-5	medium-sized	-	CSVAGSPAQPQHF	TGCAGCGTTGCAGGGTCTCCAGCTCAGCCCCAGCATTTT
TRBV24-1	13	TRBJ2-5	many	TRBD1	CATRQGAQETQYF	TGTGCCACTCGACAGGGGGCCCAAGAGACCCAGTACTTC
TRBV10-2	16	TRBJ2-2	-	TRBD2	CASSDYSGRVAGEQFF	TGCGCCAGCAGTGATTATAGTGGGAGGGTAGCCGGGGAGCAGTTTTTT
TRBV20-1	13	TRBJ2-5	-	-	CSAPLTVQETQYF	TGCAGTGCCCCACTGACGGTTCAAGAGACCCAGTACTTC
TRBV10-3	15	TRBJ1-1	-	-	CAISESSRENIEAFF	TGTGCCATCAGTGAGTCGTCCAGGGAGAACATTGAAGCTTTCTTC
TRBV7-8	13	TRBJ2-1	many	-	CASSLDTSFEQFF	TGTGCCAGCAGCTTAGATACTAGCTTTGAGCAGTTCTTC
TRBV28	15	TRBJ1-6	-	-	CASLPPETEGVPFHF	TGTGCCAGCCTTCCTCCGGAGACGGAAGGGGTACCCTTCCACTTT
TRBV28	16	TRBJ2-7	-	TRBD1	CAISSNRDRGAIEQYF	TGTGCCATCAGTTCCAACCGGGACAGGGGAGCGATTGAGCAGTACTTC